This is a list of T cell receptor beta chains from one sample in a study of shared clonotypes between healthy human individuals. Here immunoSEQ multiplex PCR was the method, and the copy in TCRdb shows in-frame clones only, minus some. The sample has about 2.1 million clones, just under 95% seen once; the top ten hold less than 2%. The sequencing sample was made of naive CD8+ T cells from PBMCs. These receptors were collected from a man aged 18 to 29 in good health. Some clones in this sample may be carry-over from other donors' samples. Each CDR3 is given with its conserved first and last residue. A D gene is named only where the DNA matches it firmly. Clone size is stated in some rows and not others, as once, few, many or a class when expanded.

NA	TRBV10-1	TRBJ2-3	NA	CASSGLSDWHRDTQYF	TGCGCCAGCAGTGGGCTCTCAGATTGGCACAGGGATACGCAGTATTTT
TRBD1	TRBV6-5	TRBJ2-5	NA	CASSLDREETQYF	TGTGCCAGCAGTCTGGACAGGGAAGAGACCCAGTACTTC
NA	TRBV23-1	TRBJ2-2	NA	CASSQGPRAVGGELFF	TGCGCCAGCAGTCAAGGTCCGAGGGCCGTGGGCGGGGAGCTGTTTTTT
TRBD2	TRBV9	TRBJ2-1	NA	CASSALAGGKSEQFF	TGTGCCAGCAGCGCACTAGCGGGAGGAAAATCGGAGCAGTTCTTC
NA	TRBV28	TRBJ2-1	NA	CASMSLGVSYNEQFF	TGTGCCAGCATGTCTCTAGGTGTTTCCTACAATGAGCAGTTCTTC
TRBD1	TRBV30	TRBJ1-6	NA	CAWNTGGNSPLHF	TGTGCCTGGAATACAGGGGGTAATTCACCCCTCCACTTT
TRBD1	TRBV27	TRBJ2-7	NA	CASSLRTGDYEQYF	TGTGCCAGCAGTTTACGGACAGGGGACTACGAGCAGTACTTC
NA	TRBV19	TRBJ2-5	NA	CASSWGRFNQETQYF	TGTGCCAGTAGTTGGGGACGGTTTAACCAAGAGACCCAGTACTTC
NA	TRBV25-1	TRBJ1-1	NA	CASSEFMNTEAFF	TGTGCCAGCAGTGAGTTCATGAACACTGAAGCTTTCTTT
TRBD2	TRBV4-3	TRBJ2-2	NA	CASSLGVGGRELFF	TGCGCCAGCAGCCTAGGAGTCGGGGGGAGGGAGCTGTTTTTT
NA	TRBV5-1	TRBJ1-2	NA	CASSLDGVRDGYTF	TGCGCCAGCAGCTTGGATGGGGTACGGGATGGCTACACCTTC
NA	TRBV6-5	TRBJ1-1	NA	CASSAQGNTEAFF	TGTGCCAGCAGTGCACAGGGGAACACTGAAGCTTTCTTT
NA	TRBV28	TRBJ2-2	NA	CATQRTGELFF	TGTGCAACACAGCGGACCGGGGAGCTGTTTTTT
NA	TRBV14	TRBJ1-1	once	CASSQDGRAFGGTEAFF	TGTGCCAGCAGCCAAGATGGTCGGGCCTTCGGGGGCACTGAAGCTTTCTTT
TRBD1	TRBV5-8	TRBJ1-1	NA	CASSTRTGREGTEAFF	TGTGCCAGCAGCACGAGGACAGGGAGGGAAGGCACTGAAGCTTTCTTT
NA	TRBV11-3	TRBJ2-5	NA	CASSSGLKGTQYF	TGTGCCAGCAGCTCGGGGCTAAAGGGGACCCAGTACTTC
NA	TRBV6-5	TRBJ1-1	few	CASSYHPAAEAFF	TGTGCCAGCAGTTACCATCCAGCGGCTGAAGCTTTCTTT
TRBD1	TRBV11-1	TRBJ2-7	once	CASSRQPGTGRFGEQYF	TGTGCCAGCAGCCGCCAGCCCGGGACAGGGCGATTTGGCGAGCAGTACTTC
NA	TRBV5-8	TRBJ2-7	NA	CASSLYGTEAYEQYF	TGTGCCAGCAGCTTGTATGGGACGGAAGCTTACGAGCAGTACTTC
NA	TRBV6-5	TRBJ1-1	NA	CASSYRGSEAFF	TGTGCCAGCAGTTATCGGGGGTCTGAAGCTTTCTTT
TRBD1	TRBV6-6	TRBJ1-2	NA	CASSSQDRGDNYGYTF	TGTGCCAGCAGTTCTCAGGACAGGGGCGACAACTATGGCTACACCTTC
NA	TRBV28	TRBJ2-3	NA	CASSLSVLYTDTQYF	TGTGCCAGCAGTTTATCGGTGCTGTACACAGATACGCAGTATTTT